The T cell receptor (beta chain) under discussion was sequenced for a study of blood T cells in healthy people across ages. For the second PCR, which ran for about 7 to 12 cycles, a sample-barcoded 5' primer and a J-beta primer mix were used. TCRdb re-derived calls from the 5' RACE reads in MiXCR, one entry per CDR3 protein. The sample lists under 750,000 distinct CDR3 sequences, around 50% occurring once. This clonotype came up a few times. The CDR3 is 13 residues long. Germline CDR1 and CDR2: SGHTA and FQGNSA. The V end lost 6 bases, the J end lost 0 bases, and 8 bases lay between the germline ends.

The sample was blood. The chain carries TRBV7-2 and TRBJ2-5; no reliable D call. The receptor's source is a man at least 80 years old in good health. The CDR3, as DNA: TGTGCCAGCAGTCAGATGTACCAAGAGACCCAGTACTTC. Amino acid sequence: CASSQMYQETQYF.